The T cell receptor beta chain under discussion was sequenced for a study of blood T cell repertoires in COVID-19. TCRdb's table, derived via immunoSEQ multiplex PCR, lists solely in-frame clones and lacks some. The sample includes around 87,000 clones, around 90% of them seen just once. This CDR3 is built from 17 residues. The V gene's germline CDR1 is SGHDN and CDR2 FVKESK. With 0 bases removed from V and 0 bases from J, the gap between germline ends came to 13 bases. The receptor was derived from a human donor with active COVID-19. The donor label of this sample is uncertain. Sequences were obtained from peripheral blood. J is TRBJ2-3 and V is TRBV14; a possible D gene is TRBD2 (6 bases). CDR3 sequence reads: CASSQDQAGPSTDTQYF. CDR3 nucleotide sequence: TGTGCCAGCAGCCAAGATCAAGCGGGCCCAAGCACAGATACGCAGTATTTT.